One sample yielded the 21 T cell receptor beta chains listed below, sequenced in a study of T cells in Graves' hyperthyroidism and ophthalmopathy. RNA transcripts were the template for amplifying TCR beta CDR3 regions. TCR CDR3 regions were first amplified by RT-PCR with HTBI primers. MiXCR was run by TCRdb on the multiplex PCR reads, yielding one entry per CDR3 protein. The repertoire consists of some 500,000 distinct CDR3 sequences, with about an eighth occurring once and the leading ten covering 15% to 20%. The specimen was blood. The receptors shown here come from a woman aged 18-29 years with Graves' hyperthyroidism.

This clonotype has a count of ten or more. The V and J genes are TRBV28 and TRBJ2-4; D is possibly TRBD2 (6 bases). The CDR3 is made up of 14 amino acids. From germline, CDR1 is MDHEN and CDR2 SYDVKM. V gave up 5 bases and J gave up 6 bases, with 14 bases separating them. CDR3: CASSNLYGGNIQYF. The CDR3 region has the DNA TGTGCCAGCAGTAATCTCTACGGGGGAAACATTCAGTACTTC.

The sample holds many counts of this clonotype. The chain combines TRBV12-3 or TRBV12-4 with TRBJ1-2; D uncertain. With 7 bases removed from V and 7 bases from J, the gap between germline ends came to 10 bases. The CDR3 spans 11 residues. The CDR3 nucleotides are TGTGCCAGCATCATATCTTCTGGCTACACCTTC. Its translation: CASIISSGYTF.

This clonotype was counted many times. This chain joins TRBV7-8 and TRBJ2-7; D perhaps matches TRBD2 (6 bases). Germline assignment: CDR1 SGHVS and CDR2 FQNEAQ. CDR3 length equals 15 residues. Trimming removed 5 bases at V and 1 base at J, with 15 bases between. For the CDR3, the DNA is TGTGCCAGCAGCCCTGGTACTAGCTCATCCTACGAGCAGTACGTC. Translation gives CASSPGTSSSYEQYV.

This clonotype was counted between two and nine times. The genes are TRBV4-1 and TRBJ1-1; D is unresolved. The CDR3 extends over 15 amino acids. Germline loops: CDR1 MGHRA, CDR2 YSYEKL. Trimming pared 5 bases from V and 1 base from J, leaving 14 bases between. The CDR3 coding sequence is TGCGCCAGCAGCTACCCCGCACGAGGGAACACTGAAGCTTTCTTT. Protein: CASSYPARGNTEAFF.

The gene calls are TRBV7-9 and TRBJ1-1; D is uncertain. The length of the CDR3 is 14 residues. Per germline, CDR1 SEHNR and CDR2 FQNEAQ (reference sequence). V dropped 1 base and J dropped 0 bases, with 6 bases sitting between them. Here the CDR3 reads CASSLGVVNTEAFF. As DNA, the CDR3 is TGTGCCAGCAGCTTAGGGGTAGTGAACACTGAAGCTTTCTTT.

Concerning this clonotype itself: Lacking the conserved final phenylalanine or tryptophan, this CDR3 likely reflects a read error. The chain carries TRBV6-4 and TRBJ1-1; no reliable D call. The CDR3 extends over 13 amino acids. Germline assignment: CDR1 MRHNA and CDR2 SNTAGT. Trimming left V 5 bases short and J 0 bases short, with 7 bases between. CDR3 region: CASSLHLNTEAFL. The CDR3 DNA follows: TGTGCCAGCAGTCTCCACTTGAACACTGAAGCTTTCTTG.

The V and J genes are TRBV2 and TRBJ1-6; tentative D call: TRBD1 (5 bases). The CDR3 runs to 13 residues. Trimming removed 5 bases from V and 10 bases from J, with 12 bases in between. Looked up from germline, CDR1 is SNHLY and CDR2 is FYNNEI. The CDR3 sequence is CASSFPGISPLHF. The CDR3 region has the DNA TGTGCCAGCAGTTTTCCAGGGATCTCACCCCTCCACTTT.

This clonotype was recorded many times. V usage is TRBV18 and J usage is TRBJ2-2; TRBD1 is a possible D gene (5 bases). Germline CDR1 KGHSH, CDR2 LQKENI. Trimming stripped 4 bases from V and 0 bases from J, with 15 bases between. The CDR3 covers 17 residues. The CDR3 nucleotides are TGTGCCAGCTCACGCACAAGGATACAGGCGAACACCGGGGAGCTGTTTTTT. Protein: CASSRTRIQANTGELFF.

This clonotype was seen repeatedly, ten times or more. The rearrangement uses TRBV12-3 or TRBV12-4 and TRBJ1-5; no clear D gene. This CDR3 spans 12 amino acids. The ends were cut back, 3 bases at V and 7 bases at J, with 7 bases in the middle. CDR3 DNA sequence: TGTGCCAGCAGTTTCAGGCGGCAGCCCCAGCATTTT. Its translation is CASSFRRQPQHF.

This clonotype was detected only a few times. The rearrangement joins TRBV27 to TRBJ2-2; D not resolved. The V end lost 2 bases, the J end lost 6 bases, and 10 bases lay between the germline ends. The CDR3 has 14 amino acids. Germline V CDR1 and CDR2: MNHEY, SMNVEV (reference sequence). CDR3 loop: CASSLTLVAGELFF. CDR3 coding DNA: TGTGCCAGCAGTTTAACCCTTGTGGCCGGGGAGCTGTTTTTT.

This clonotype was seen many times. V and J are TRBV27 and TRBJ2-7, with TRBD1 matching over 7 bases. After removal of 3 bases from V and 4 bases from J, the junction contained 3 bases not matched to a gene. CDR3 length: 13 amino acids. Germline V gene lookup returns CDR1 MNHEY and CDR2 SMNVEV (reference sequence). The CDR3 region is CASSLGQLYEQYF. In DNA, the CDR3 is TGTGCCAGCAGTTTGGGACAGCTTTACGAGCAGTACTTC.

This clonotype was seen at least ten times. The chain employs TRBV11-3 and TRBJ2-1; D gene uncertain. The CDR3 length is 14 residues. Looked up from germline, CDR1 is SGHNT and CDR2 is YENEEA. Between the trimmed V and J ends, which lost 1 base and 6 bases, there was a span of 10 bases. The CDR3 DNA sequence: TGTGCCAGCAGCTTAGGTCGTATGGGCAATGAGCAGTTCTTC. Protein sequence: CASSLGRMGNEQFF.

This clonotype was recorded many times. This chain connects TRBV18 to TRBJ1-1; 7 bases line up with TRBD1. The CDR3 runs 16 residues. Germline-derived CDR1 and CDR2 are KGHSH and LQKENI. After removal of 2 bases from V and 0 bases from J, the junction contained 6 bases not matched to a gene. CDR3 loop: CASSPAGGPLNTEAFF. CDR3 sequence (DNA): TGTGCCAGCTCACCAGCAGGGGGTCCCTTGAACACTGAAGCTTTCTTT.

This clonotype was observed many times. The V gene is TRBV19, the J gene TRBJ1-4; 7 positions agree with TRBD1. Losses at the gene ends were 9 bases for V and 8 bases for J; bases not matched to a gene: 9. From germline, CDR1 is LNHDA and CDR2 SQIVND (reference sequence). This CDR3 is 13 amino acids long. In DNA, the CDR3 is TGTGCCAGCCGTCGACAGGGAGAAGAAAAACTGTTTTTT. Protein: CASRRQGEEKLFF. Using reference TRBV19 and TRBJ1-4 for the parts outside the CDR3, the full variable domain is DGGITQSPKYLFRKEGQNVTLSCEQNLNHDAMYWYRQDPGQGLRLIYYSQIVNDFQKGDIAEGYSVSREKKESFPLTVTSAQKNPTAFYLCASRRQGEEKLFFGSGTQLSVL.

This clonotype appeared many times. V gene TRBV19 combines with J gene TRBJ1-5, with D uncertain. The CDR3 consists of 15 residues. Trimming stripped 7 bases from V and 5 bases from J, with 18 bases between. Germline assignment: CDR1 LNHDA and CDR2 SQIVND (reference sequence). The CDR3 DNA reads TGTGCCAGTACCATAATTCACGGGAGAGATCAGCCCCAGCATTTT. Amino acid sequence: CASTIIHGRDQPQHF.

This clonotype occurred a few times. In DNA, the CDR3 is TGTGCCAGCAGCGGGGGACTAGCGGGAGTCAATGAGCAGTTCTTC. Its protein product is CASSGGLAGVNEQFF. The chain combines TRBV14 with TRBJ2-1; TRBD2 agrees at 14 bases. CDR1 and CDR2 (germline): SGHDN, FVKESK. The CDR3 runs 15 residues. After removal of 5 bases from V and 6 bases from J, the junction contained 3 bases not matched to a gene.

This clonotype was detected many times. The chain employs TRBV27 and TRBJ2-7; 11 bases agree with TRBD2. J lost 6 bases, V lost 6 bases, and 7 bases had no gene match. CDR3 length: 14 residues. The germline CDR1 and CDR2 sequences are MNHEY and SMNVEV (reference sequence). CDR3 DNA: TGTGCCAGCAGAACTAGCGGGAGACCCCTCGAGCAGTACTTC. Its protein is CASRTSGRPLEQYF.

This clonotype came up many times. The chain recombines TRBV25-1 with TRBJ2-5; D is ambiguous. Germline V gene lookup returns CDR1 MGHDK and CDR2 SYGVNS. The CDR3 has 19 residues. Trimming cost V 5 bases and J 2 bases, with 27 bases left between them. CDR3 in DNA: TGTGCCAGCAGTTCGATAGGTGTGCAGCCATCAAGATTGCAAGAGACCCAGTACTTC. Its translation: CASSSIGVQPSRLQETQYF.

This clonotype was counted at least ten times. The chain employs TRBV20-1 and TRBJ2-3; D is ambiguous. V was trimmed by 5 bases and J by 5 bases, leaving 5 bases between them. Per the germline V gene, CDR1 is DFQATT and CDR2 is SNEGSKA (reference sequence). The CDR3 extends over 10 amino acids. CDR3 amino acids: CSASVDTQYF. The CDR3 nucleotides are TGCAGTGCTTCAGTAGATACGCAGTATTTT.

V usage is TRBV5-1 and J usage is TRBJ1-5; D is unresolved. This CDR3 has 13 residues. The germline CDR1 and CDR2 sequences are SGHRS and YFSETQ. V was pared by 0 bases and J by 5 bases, with 6 bases between. CDR3: CASSLVPDQPQHF. CDR3 DNA sequence: TGCGCCAGCAGCTTGGTCCCGGATCAGCCCCAGCATTTT.

This clonotype appeared many times. The V and J genes are TRBV15 and TRBJ2-3; 12 bases line up with TRBD2. The V and J ends lost 2 bases and 5 bases, in that order; junction bases with no gene match: 8. Germline CDR1 and CDR2: LNHNV and YYDKDF (reference sequence). The CDR3 consists of 17 residues. CDR3 protein: CATSRFRTSGTGDTQYF. Written as DNA, the CDR3 is TGTGCCACCAGCAGATTCCGGACTAGCGGGACGGGAGATACGCAGTATTTT.